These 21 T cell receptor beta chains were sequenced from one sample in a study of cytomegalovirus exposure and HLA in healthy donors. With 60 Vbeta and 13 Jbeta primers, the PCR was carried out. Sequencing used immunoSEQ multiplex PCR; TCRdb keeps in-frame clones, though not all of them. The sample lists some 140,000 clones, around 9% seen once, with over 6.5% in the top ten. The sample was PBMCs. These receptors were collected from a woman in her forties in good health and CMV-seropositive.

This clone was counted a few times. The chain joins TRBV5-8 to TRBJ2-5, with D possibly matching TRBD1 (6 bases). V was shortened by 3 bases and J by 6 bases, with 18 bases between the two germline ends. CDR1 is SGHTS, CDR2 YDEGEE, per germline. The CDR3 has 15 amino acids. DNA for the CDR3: TGTGCCAGCAGCTCGACAGGTCAGGGCATGAAGACCCAGTACTTC. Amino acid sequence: CASSSTGQGMKTQYF.

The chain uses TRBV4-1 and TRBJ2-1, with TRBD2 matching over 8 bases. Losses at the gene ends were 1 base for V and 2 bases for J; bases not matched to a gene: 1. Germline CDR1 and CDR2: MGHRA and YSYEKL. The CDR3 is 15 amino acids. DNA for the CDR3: TGCGCCAGCAGCCAAGTAGCGGGGACCTACAATGAGCAGTTCTTC. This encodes CASSQVAGTYNEQFF.

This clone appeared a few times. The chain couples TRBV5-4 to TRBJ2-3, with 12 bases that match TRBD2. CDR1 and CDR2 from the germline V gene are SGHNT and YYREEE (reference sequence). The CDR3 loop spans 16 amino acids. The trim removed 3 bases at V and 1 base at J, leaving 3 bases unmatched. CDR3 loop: CASSSRLAGGTDTQYF. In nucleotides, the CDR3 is TGTGCCAGCAGCTCAAGACTAGCGGGGGGCACAGATACGCAGTATTTT.

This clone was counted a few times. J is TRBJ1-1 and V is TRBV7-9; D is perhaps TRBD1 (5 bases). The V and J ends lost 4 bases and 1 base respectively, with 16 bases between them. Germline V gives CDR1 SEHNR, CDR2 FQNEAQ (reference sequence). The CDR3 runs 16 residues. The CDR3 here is CASSSSGLGPNTEAFF. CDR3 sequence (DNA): TGTGCCAGCAGCTCCAGCGGGTTGGGACCGAACACTGAAGCTTTCTTT.

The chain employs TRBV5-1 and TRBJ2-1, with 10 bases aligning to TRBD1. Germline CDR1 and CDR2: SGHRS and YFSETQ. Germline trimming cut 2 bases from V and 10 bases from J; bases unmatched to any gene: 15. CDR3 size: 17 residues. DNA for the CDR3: TGCGCCAGCAGCTTAGGGTTGTTGGGACAGGGGCTTTTAGAGCAGTTCTTC. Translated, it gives CASSLGLLGQGLLEQFF.

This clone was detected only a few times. In DNA form, the CDR3 reads TGTGCCAGCAGCCCTGCAATCGGGCAGTTCTTC. Translating it yields CASSPAIGQFF. This chain links TRBV7-9 with TRBJ2-1, with D unresolved. The CDR3 totals 11 residues. The germline gives CDR1 SEHNR, CDR2 FQNEAQ (reference sequence). V lost 5 bases and J 12 bases, leaving 11 bases between the germline ends.

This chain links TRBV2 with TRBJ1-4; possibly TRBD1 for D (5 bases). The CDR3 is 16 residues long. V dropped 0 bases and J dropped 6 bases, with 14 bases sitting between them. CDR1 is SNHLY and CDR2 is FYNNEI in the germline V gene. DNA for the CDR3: TGTGCCAGCAGTGAAGCGCGCAGGGTGATGGATGAAAAACTGTTTTTT. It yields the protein CASSEARRVMDEKLFF.

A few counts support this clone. DNA for the CDR3: TGTGCCAGCAGCCGACCCCGGACTAGCGGGGGGCACAGCACAGATACGCAGTATTTT. It translates to CASSRPRTSGGHSTDTQYF. The chain carries TRBV7-2 and TRBJ2-3; the match to TRBD2 covers 14 bases. Trimming cost V 5 bases and J 0 bases; bases outside gene matches: 10. Germline V CDR1 and CDR2: SGHTA, FQGNSA. The CDR3 has 19 residues.

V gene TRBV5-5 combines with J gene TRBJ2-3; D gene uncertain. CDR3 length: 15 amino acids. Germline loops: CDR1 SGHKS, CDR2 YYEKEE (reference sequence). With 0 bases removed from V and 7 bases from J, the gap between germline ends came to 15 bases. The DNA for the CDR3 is TGTGCCAGCAGCTTGGCTACCACCGGTCCAAATACGCAGTATTTT. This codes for CASSLATTGPNTQYF.

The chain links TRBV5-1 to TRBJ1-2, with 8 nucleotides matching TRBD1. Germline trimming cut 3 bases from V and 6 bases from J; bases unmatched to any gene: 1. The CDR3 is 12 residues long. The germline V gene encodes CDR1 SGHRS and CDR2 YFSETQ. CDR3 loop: CASSSTGDGYTF. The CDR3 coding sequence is TGCGCCAGCAGCTCGACAGGGGATGGCTACACCTTC.

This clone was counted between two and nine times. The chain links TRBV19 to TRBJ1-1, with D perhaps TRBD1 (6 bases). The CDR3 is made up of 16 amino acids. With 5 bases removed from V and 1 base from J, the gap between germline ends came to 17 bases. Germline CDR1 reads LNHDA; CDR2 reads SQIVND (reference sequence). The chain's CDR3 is CASSAHRATSNTEAFF. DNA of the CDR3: TGTGCCAGTAGTGCACACAGGGCGACATCGAACACTGAAGCTTTCTTT.

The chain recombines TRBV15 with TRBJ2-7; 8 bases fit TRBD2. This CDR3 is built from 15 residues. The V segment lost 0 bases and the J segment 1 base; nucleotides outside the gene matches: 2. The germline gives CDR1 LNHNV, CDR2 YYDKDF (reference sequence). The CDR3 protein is CATSRETSESYEQYF. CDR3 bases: TGTGCCACCAGCAGAGAGACTAGCGAATCCTACGAGCAGTACTTC.

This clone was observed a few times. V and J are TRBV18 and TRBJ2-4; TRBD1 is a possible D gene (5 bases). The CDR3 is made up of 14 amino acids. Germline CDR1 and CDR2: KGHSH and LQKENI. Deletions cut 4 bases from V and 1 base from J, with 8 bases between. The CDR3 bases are TGTGCCAGCTCACGGGCAGGGGCCAAAAACATTCAGTACTTC. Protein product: CASSRAGAKNIQYF.

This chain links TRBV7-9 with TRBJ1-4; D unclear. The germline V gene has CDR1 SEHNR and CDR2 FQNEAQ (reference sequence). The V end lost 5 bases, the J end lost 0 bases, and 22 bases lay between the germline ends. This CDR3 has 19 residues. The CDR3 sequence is CASSRGESGRPATNEKLFF. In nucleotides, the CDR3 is TGTGCCAGCAGCCGTGGGGAGTCCGGGAGACCAGCAACTAATGAAAAACTGTTTTTT.

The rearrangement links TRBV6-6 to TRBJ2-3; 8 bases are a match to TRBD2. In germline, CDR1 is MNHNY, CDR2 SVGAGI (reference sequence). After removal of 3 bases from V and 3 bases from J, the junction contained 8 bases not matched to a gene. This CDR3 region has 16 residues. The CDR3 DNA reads TGTGCCAGCAGTTATGCCGGGACTAGGGGGACAGATACGCAGTATTTT. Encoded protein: CASSYAGTRGTDTQYF.

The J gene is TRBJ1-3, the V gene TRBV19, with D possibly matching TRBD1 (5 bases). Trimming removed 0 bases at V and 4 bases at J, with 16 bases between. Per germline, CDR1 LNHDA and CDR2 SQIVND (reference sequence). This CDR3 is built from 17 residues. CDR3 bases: TGTGCCAGTAGTATAGATCTATCGGGACTAGAAGGAAACACCATATATTTT. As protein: CASSIDLSGLEGNTIYF.

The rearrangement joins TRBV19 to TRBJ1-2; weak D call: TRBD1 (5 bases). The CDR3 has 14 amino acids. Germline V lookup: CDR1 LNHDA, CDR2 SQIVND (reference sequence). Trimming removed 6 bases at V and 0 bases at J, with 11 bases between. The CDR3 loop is CASRGDLTNYGYTF. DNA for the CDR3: TGTGCCAGTAGGGGGGACTTGACTAACTATGGCTACACCTTC.

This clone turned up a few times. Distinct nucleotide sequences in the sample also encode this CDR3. The CDR3 spells CASSFGGTSQETQYF. The CDR3 region has the DNA TGCGCCAGCAGCTTTGGGGGGACTTCTCAAGAGACCCAGTACTTC. The rearrangement joins TRBV5-1 to TRBJ2-5; the D gene is possibly TRBD2 (6 bases). Germline V lookup: CDR1 SGHRS, CDR2 YFSETQ. V was cut by 2 bases and J by 2 bases, with 13 bases left in between. The CDR3 has 15 amino acids.

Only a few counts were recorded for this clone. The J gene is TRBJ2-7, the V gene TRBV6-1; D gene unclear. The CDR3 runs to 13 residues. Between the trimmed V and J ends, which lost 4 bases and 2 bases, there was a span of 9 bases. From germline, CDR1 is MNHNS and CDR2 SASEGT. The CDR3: CASSAASAYEQYF. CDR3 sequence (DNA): TGTGCCAGCAGTGCGGCCAGCGCCTACGAGCAGTACTTC.

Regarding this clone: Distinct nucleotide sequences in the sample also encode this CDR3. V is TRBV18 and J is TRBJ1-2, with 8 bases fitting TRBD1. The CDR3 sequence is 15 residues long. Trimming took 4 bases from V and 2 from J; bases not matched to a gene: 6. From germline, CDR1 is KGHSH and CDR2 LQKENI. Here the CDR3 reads CASSLGQGTNYGYTF. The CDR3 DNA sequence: TGTGCCAGCTCACTAGGACAGGGAACCAACTATGGCTACACCTTC.

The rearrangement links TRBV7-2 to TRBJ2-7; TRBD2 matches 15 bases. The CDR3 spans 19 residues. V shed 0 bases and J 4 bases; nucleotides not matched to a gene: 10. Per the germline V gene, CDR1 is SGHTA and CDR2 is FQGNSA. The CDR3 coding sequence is TGTGCCAGCAGCTTAGCGGGAGGACTAGCGGGGGGGCCGCTGTACGAGCAGTACTTC. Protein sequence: CASSLAGGLAGGPLYEQYF.